What follows are 18 T cell receptor beta chains derived from one specimen sequenced in a study of T cell responses to AZD1222 COVID-19 vaccine. Assay: immunoSEQ multiplex PCR; the TCRdb copy retains only in-frame clones and omits some. The table lists 100,000 to 130,000 clones, around 89% of them singletons. Sequencing was performed on peripheral blood, taken on day 0 of AZD1222 vaccination. The receptors come from an adult in good health.

V is TRBV6-1 and J is TRBJ2-7; TRBD2 matches 10 bases. J was trimmed by 3 bases and V by 3 bases; bases with no gene match: 8. CDR3 length equals 16 residues. Germline CDR1 reads MNHNS; CDR2 reads SASEGT. As DNA, the CDR3 is TGTGCCAGCAGTGATCCCGGACTAGCGGTTCTCTACGAGCAGTACTTC. Translated, it gives CASSDPGLAVLYEQYF.

V gene TRBV7-2 combines with J gene TRBJ1-2, with D unclear. Trimming stripped 5 bases from V and 2 bases from J, with 15 bases between. This CDR3 comprises 15 residues. CDR1 and CDR2 (germline): SGHTA, FQGNSA. The CDR3 DNA reads TGTGCCAGCAGCGCCCCGCTCGGGCAGAACTATGGCTACACCTTC. Translating it yields CASSAPLGQNYGYTF.

The rearrangement joins TRBV4-3 to TRBJ1-1, with 8 bases that match TRBD1. The trim removed 5 bases at V and 6 bases at J, leaving 8 bases unmatched. This CDR3 comprises 14 residues. Germline V gene lookup returns CDR1 LGHNA and CDR2 YSLEER. Written as DNA, the CDR3 is TGCGCCAGCAGCAGGACAGGGAGATATCCTGAAGCTTTCTTT. This sequence encodes CASSRTGRYPEAFF.

Concerning this clone: One junction end disagrees with the germline gene, perhaps due to a read error. The chain combines TRBV7-9 with TRBJ2-7; 7 bases are shared with TRBD1. The CDR3 has 13 residues. Looked up from germline, CDR1 is SEHNR and CDR2 is FQNEAQ (reference sequence). The CDR3, as DNA: TGTGCCAGCAGTCTAGAGGACAGGAAGATCCACCACTTC. It encodes CASSLEDRKIHHF.

The CDR3 coding sequence is TGTGCCAGCAGCTTTGATGAGGGCCGTGGAAACACCATATATTTT. Translating gives CASSFDEGRGNTIYF. The chain carries TRBV7-8 and TRBJ1-3; D remains unclear. Per germline, CDR1 SGHVS and CDR2 FQNEAQ. V lost 3 bases and J lost 3, with 12 bases in between. The CDR3 loop spans 15 amino acids.

The chain couples TRBV19 to TRBJ2-5; possibly TRBD1 or TRBD2 for D (5 bases each). The V end lost 3 bases, the J end lost 4 bases, and 15 bases lay between the germline ends. CDR1 is LNHDA, CDR2 SQIVND, per germline (reference sequence). The CDR3 runs to 15 residues. The chain's CDR3 is CASSIRTGTGETQYF. In DNA, the CDR3 is TGTGCCAGTAGTATCCGGACGGGAACAGGAGAGACCCAGTACTTC. The full variable domain, rest sourced from reference TRBV19 and TRBJ2-5, is DGGITQSPKYLFRKEGQNVTLSCEQNLNHDAMYWYRQDPGQGLRLIYYSQIVNDFQKGDIAEGYSVSREKKESFPLTVTSAQKNPTAFYLCASSIRTGTGETQYFGPGTRLLVL.

This sequence joins TRBV4-3 and TRBJ1-4; no firm D call. Trimming pared 4 bases from V and 0 bases from J, leaving 12 bases between. This CDR3 has 16 amino acids. Per germline, CDR1 LGHNA and CDR2 YSLEER. The CDR3 protein is CASSPPAPATNEKLFF. The CDR3 DNA reads TGCGCCAGCAGCCCCCCGGCCCCGGCAACTAATGAAAAACTGTTTTTT.

The J gene is TRBJ1-2, the V gene TRBV5-3; no clear D. TRBV5-3 is an ORF; its function is uncertain. The CDR3 spans 17 residues. Trimming stripped 2 bases from V and 1 base from J, with 18 bases between. The CDR3 DNA follows: TGTGCCAGAAGCTTCTTTCTTCCGCTGCTTAATAACTATGGCTACACCTTC. Residues: CARSFFLPLLNNYGYTF.

This chain joins TRBV5-1 and TRBJ2-7, with D perhaps matching TRBD2 (6 bases). The CDR3 contains 16 residues. Trimming stripped 3 bases from V and 4 bases from J, with 20 bases between. Germline CDR1 SGHRS, CDR2 YFSETQ. Here the CDR3 DNA reads TGCGCCAGCAGCTCGGCTGCACCCCCGGGGAGGTACGAGCAGTACTTC. This codes for CASSSAAPPGRYEQYF.

The chain joins TRBV2 to TRBJ2-5; D uncertain. V was trimmed by 6 bases and J by 3 bases, leaving 11 bases between them. The germline V gene encodes CDR1 SNHLY and CDR2 FYNNEI. The CDR3 length is 13 residues. The CDR3 protein is CASSRLEEETQYF. For the CDR3, the DNA is TGTGCCAGCAGCAGACTGGAAGAAGAGACCCAGTACTTC.

The gene calls are TRBV3-1 (or the pseudogene TRBV3-2) and TRBJ1-6, with 7 bases lining up with TRBD1. Germline V gene lookup returns CDR1 LGHDT and CDR2 YNNKEL (reference sequence). Trimming at V came to 3 bases and at J to 8 bases, leaving 4 bases not matched to a gene. This CDR3 has 14 residues. The chain's CDR3 is CASSQQGEHSPLHF. DNA for the CDR3: TGTGCCAGCAGCCAGCAGGGGGAGCATTCACCCCTCCACTTT.

The chain combines TRBV2 with TRBJ1-1; 7 bases agree with TRBD1. Germline V CDR1 and CDR2: SNHLY, FYNNEI. The junction had 2 bases not matched to a gene; V was cut back by 9 bases and J by 1 base. The CDR3 is 12 residues long. This chain's CDR3 is CASGTENTEAFF. The CDR3 nucleotides are TGTGCCAGTGGGACAGAGAACACTGAAGCTTTCTTT.

The V call is TRBV19, the J call TRBJ1-2, with 8 bases matching TRBD1. CDR3 length: 14 amino acids. Germline-derived CDR1 and CDR2 are LNHDA and SQIVND (reference sequence). J was trimmed by 4 bases and V by 5 bases; bases with no gene match: 6. The CDR3 DNA follows: TGTGCCAGTAGTGCCCGGGACAGGACCTATGGCTACACCTTC. It encodes CASSARDRTYGYTF. The whole variable domain, filled in from reference TRBV19 and TRBJ1-2, reads DGGITQSPKYLFRKEGQNVTLSCEQNLNHDAMYWYRQDPGQGLRLIYYSQIVNDFQKGDIAEGYSVSREKKESFPLTVTSAQKNPTAFYLCASSARDRTYGYTFGSGTRLTVV.

This chain joins TRBV5-1 and TRBJ1-4; 7 nucleotides line up with TRBD1. With V trimmed by 0 bases and J by 5 bases, 4 bases remained unmatched. The CDR3 has 15 residues. The germline CDR1 and CDR2 sequences are SGHRS and YFSETQ. CDR3 nucleotides: TGCGCCAGCAGCTTGGCCCTACAGGGGAATGAAAAACTGTTTTTT. It yields the protein CASSLALQGNEKLFF.

This chain connects TRBV14 to TRBJ2-7; 10 bases align to TRBD2. The junction had 10 bases not matched to a gene; V was cut back by 4 bases and J by 4 bases. This CDR3 is built from 16 residues. The germline V gene encodes CDR1 SGHDN and CDR2 FVKESK. The CDR3 loop reads CASSRPLSSGSYEQYF. The CDR3 DNA reads as TGTGCCAGCAGCCGTCCCCTCTCTAGCGGGAGTTACGAGCAGTACTTC. Full variable domain (missing parts from reference TRBV14 and TRBJ2-7): EAGVTQFPSHSVIEKGQTVTLRCDPISGHDNLYWYRRVMGKEIKFLLHFVKESKQDESGMPNNRFLAERTGGTYSTLKVQPAELEDSGVYFCASSRPLSSGSYEQYFGPGTRLTVT.

The table lists this clone with a count of one. The chain carries TRBV3-1 (or the pseudogene TRBV3-2) and TRBJ2-5, with D possibly being TRBD2 (7 bases). CDR1 is LGHDT, CDR2 YNNKEL, per germline (reference sequence). The germline V and J ends were trimmed by 1 base and 5 bases, with 14 bases remaining between them. The CDR3 has 15 residues. Here the CDR3 reads CASSQAREQGETQYF. The CDR3 DNA is TGTGCCAGCAGCCAAGCGCGGGAGCAGGGGGAGACCCAGTACTTC.

The chain carries TRBV11-2 and TRBJ2-1; D not certain. V lost 5 bases and J 6 bases, leaving 8 bases between the germline ends. The CDR3 has 12 residues. CDR1 and CDR2 (germline): SGHAT, FQNNGV. CDR3 sequence reads: CASSAAVNEQFF. The CDR3 DNA follows: TGTGCCAGCAGCGCGGCCGTCAATGAGCAGTTCTTC.

This chain uses TRBV18 with TRBJ2-1; 10 nucleotides line up with TRBD2. V lost 4 bases, J lost 9 bases, and 3 bases stayed unmatched. The CDR3 extends over 13 amino acids. Germline values: CDR1 KGHSH, CDR2 LQKENI. The CDR3: CASSLLAGPEQFF. CDR3 nucleotides: TGTGCCAGCTCACTACTAGCGGGGCCTGAGCAGTTCTTC.